The present T cell receptor beta chain was sequenced within a study of T-cell reconstitution after alpha-beta-depleted transplantation in children. This clonotype was found a few times. Unique molecular identifiers tagged the TCRbeta library. MiXCR, run by TCRdb on the PCR reads, gives a single entry per CDR3 protein. The top ten clones hold around 4% of a sample with just over 350,000 distinct CDR3 sequences, more than 10% of them seen once. This TCR was sampled from a human donor who donated a stem cell graft to a child with Fanconi anemia. The specimen was PBMCs, collected from the stem cell graft.

CDR3 amino acids: CASSSMLDLGGLRGGANVLTF. CDR3 bases: TGTGCCAGCAGCTCGATGCTGGATCTCGGGGGGCTCCGTGGTGGGGCCAACGTCCTGACTTTC. The chain couples TRBV11-2 to TRBJ2-6; D is perhaps TRBD2 (7 bases). Trimming left V 4 bases short and J 3 bases short, with 28 bases between. Germline V gives CDR1 SGHAT, CDR2 FQNNGV. The CDR3 has 21 amino acids.